Below, 22 T cell receptor beta chains from the same sample are listed, as sequenced in a study of cytomegalovirus exposure and HLA in healthy donors. Primers included in the PCR were 60 Vbeta and 13 Jbeta primers. Some clones are missing from TCRdb's copy, which holds only in-frame ones; the method was immunoSEQ multiplex PCR. The top ten hold 5% to 5.5% of the sample, which has around 97,000 clones, less than 9.5% seen once. Material: PBMCs. These receptors originate from a man aged 45 to 65 in good health and CMV-seropositive.

The chain employs TRBV9 and TRBJ2-1, with 9 bases fitting TRBD1. The CDR3 loop spans 15 amino acids. With 2 bases clipped from V and 6 bases from J, the junction kept 6 bases outside the gene matches. The germline CDR1 and CDR2 sequences are SGDLS and YYNGEE. The CDR3 reads CASSVSPTGGNEQFF. DNA of the CDR3: TGTGCCAGCAGCGTCTCACCGACAGGGGGCAATGAGCAGTTCTTC.

This clone was observed a few times. The V call is TRBV6-5, the J call TRBJ1-2; tentative D call: TRBD1 (6 bases). Trimming left V 2 bases short and J 0 bases short, with 10 bases between. There are 15 residues in the CDR3. Per the germline V gene, CDR1 is MNHEY and CDR2 is SVGAGI. CDR3: CASSYADRTNYGYTF. The CDR3 region has the DNA TGTGCCAGCAGTTACGCGGACAGAACTAACTATGGCTACACCTTC.

V usage is TRBV4-1 and J usage is TRBJ2-7; possibly TRBD1 for D (6 bases). The CDR3 covers 15 residues. Germline CDR1 reads MGHRA; CDR2 reads YSYEKL. The V end lost 4 bases, the J end lost 7 bases, and 20 bases lay between the germline ends. The CDR3, as DNA: TGCGCCAGCAGCCTCATAGCAGCAGGGGACGTTGAGCAGTACTTC. It encodes CASSLIAAGDVEQYF.

The chain has TRBV30 and TRBJ2-1; 7 nucleotides align to TRBD2. With V trimmed by 1 base and J by 2 bases, 5 bases remained unmatched. Germline assignment: CDR1 GTSNPN and CDR2 SVGIG (reference sequence). The CDR3 is made up of 15 amino acids. The CDR3 spells CAWSEMAGAYNEQFF. The CDR3 DNA is TGTGCCTGGAGTGAAATGGCGGGAGCCTACAATGAGCAGTTCTTC.

In this sample, this clone turned up a few times. This chain connects TRBV5-1 to TRBJ2-7; no firm D call. The V gene lost 1 base and the J gene lost 0 bases, with 5 bases spanning the gap. The CDR3 loop spans 13 amino acids. The germline V gene has CDR1 SGHRS and CDR2 YFSETQ. In DNA, the CDR3 is TGCGCCAGCAGCTTGTATAGCTCCTACGAGCAGTACTTC. It yields the protein CASSLYSSYEQYF.

This sequence joins TRBV10-3 and TRBJ2-7; D may be TRBD2 (5 bases). Trimming cost V 3 bases and J 0 bases, with 12 bases left between them. Germline V gives CDR1 ENHRY, CDR2 SYGVKD. The CDR3 contains 15 residues. CDR3 bases: TGTGCCATCAGTGACCCGGGAACTAGCTCCTACGAGCAGTACTTC. Translating it yields CAISDPGTSSYEQYF.

V and J are TRBV7-2 and TRBJ2-2, with 9 nucleotides matching TRBD1. V shed 5 bases, J shed 2 bases, and the junction held 6 bases outside the gene matches. Germline CDR1 SGHTA, CDR2 FQGNSA. This CDR3 is 16 amino acids long. The CDR3 is CASSPPGQGNTGELFF. CDR3 nucleotide sequence: TGTGCCAGCAGCCCCCCGGGACAGGGTAACACCGGGGAGCTGTTTTTT.

This clone was seen only a few times. This chain links TRBV7-2 with TRBJ2-7; D unresolved. Trimming took 5 bases from V and 4 from J, leaving 6 bases between them. Looked up from germline, CDR1 is SGHTA and CDR2 is FQGNSA. CDR3 length equals 11 residues. The CDR3, as DNA: TGTGCCAGCAGCCCTAATTACGAGCAGTACTTC. Its translation: CASSPNYEQYF. Looking up the rest from reference TRBV7-2 and TRBJ2-7 gives the full variable domain: GAGVSQSPSNKVTEKGKDVELRCDPISGHTALYWYRQSLGQGLEFLIYFQGNSAPDKSGLPSDRFSAERTGGSVSTLTIQRTQQEDSAVYLCASSPNYEQYFGPGTRLTVT.

This sequence joins TRBV2 and TRBJ1-1; D unresolved. Germline loops: CDR1 SNHLY, CDR2 FYNNEI. There are 11 residues in the CDR3. With 7 bases removed from V and 1 base from J, the gap between germline ends came to 4 bases. The CDR3 DNA sequence: TGTGCCAGCACAAAGAACACTGAAGCTTTCTTT. This encodes CASTKNTEAFF. The full variable domain, in which reference TRBV2 and TRBJ1-1 provide the parts outside the CDR3, is EPEVTQTPSHQVTQMGQEVILRCVPISNHLYFYWYRQILGQKVEFLVSFYNNEISEKSEIFDDQFSVERPDGSNFTLKIRSTKLEDSAMYFCASTKNTEAFFGQGTRLTVV.

The rearrangement uses TRBV29-1 and TRBJ2-1; TRBD2 might be the D (5 bases). Per germline, CDR1 SQVTM and CDR2 ANQGSEA. The CDR3 length is 15 residues. Trimming removed 1 base from V and 3 bases from J, with 13 bases in between. The CDR3 loop reads CSVEASGNNYNEQFF. The DNA for the CDR3 is TGCAGCGTTGAAGCATCCGGGAATAACTACAATGAGCAGTTCTTC.

The genes are TRBV28 and TRBJ1-3, with TRBD1 identical over 10 bases. The CDR3 consists of 17 residues. Germline CDR1 MDHEN, CDR2 SYDVKM. Trimming removed 5 bases from V and 4 bases from J; junction bases left unmatched: 11. The CDR3 protein is CASSNNLDRGQGNTIYF. CDR3 DNA: TGTGCCAGCAGTAACAACCTCGACAGGGGGCAAGGAAACACCATATATTTT.

This clone was counted between two and nine times. The chain carries TRBV28 and TRBJ2-1, with TRBD2 matching 11 bases. Per the germline V gene, CDR1 is MDHEN and CDR2 is SYDVKM. After removal of 5 bases from V and 7 bases from J, the junction contained 10 bases not matched to a gene. The CDR3 sequence is 16 residues long. The DNA of the CDR3 is TGTGCCAGCAGTCCTAGGGTAACTAGCGGGGGTAATGAGCAGTTCTTC. Translated, it gives CASSPRVTSGGNEQFF.

The V and J genes are TRBV5-1 and TRBJ2-3, with D perhaps TRBD2 (5 bases). The V gene lost 0 bases and the J gene lost 1 base, with 12 bases spanning the gap. CDR3 length: 16 residues. The germline V gene encodes CDR1 SGHRS and CDR2 YFSETQ. Written as DNA, the CDR3 is TGCGCCAGCAGCTTGGCTATAGGGAGCGGCACAGATACGCAGTATTTT. This codes for CASSLAIGSGTDTQYF. Based on the CDR3 plus reference TRBV5-1 and TRBJ2-3, the full variable domain is KAGVTQTPRYLIKTRGQQVTLSCSPISGHRSVSWYQQTPGQGLQFLFEYFSETQRNKGNFPGRFSGRQFSNSRSEMNVSTLELGDSALYLCASSLAIGSGTDTQYFGPGTRLTVL.

On this clone itself: The junction departs from germline at one end; a sequencing error may be responsible. The same CDR3 arises from other DNA sequences in this sample as well. The chain employs TRBV5-1 and TRBJ1-2; 7 nucleotides align to TRBD1. Germline-derived CDR1 and CDR2 are SGHRS and YFSETQ. The CDR3 is 14 residues long. For the CDR3, the DNA is TGCGCCAGCAGCTCGCAGACAGGGACGGGTGGCTACACCTTT. This gives the protein CASSSQTGTGGYTF.

J is TRBJ2-4 and V is TRBV4-3, with D possibly being TRBD1 (5 bases). CDR3 length equals 17 residues. Germline V gives CDR1 LGHNA, CDR2 YSLEER. V lost 0 bases and J 0 bases, leaving 12 bases between the germline ends. CDR3 nucleotides: TGCGCCAGCAGCCAAGATATAGGACAACTAGCCAAAAACATTCAGTACTTC. It yields the protein CASSQDIGQLAKNIQYF.

The genes are TRBV6-1 and TRBJ1-2, with D maybe TRBD1 (6 bases). The CDR3 runs to 14 residues. Germline loops: CDR1 MNHNS, CDR2 SASEGT. The germline V and J ends were trimmed by 4 bases and 4 bases, with 13 bases remaining between them. The CDR3 is CASSVDRQAYGYTF. CDR3 coding DNA: TGTGCCAGCAGTGTAGACCGACAGGCCTATGGCTACACCTTC.

This clone turned up a few times. The CDR3 is CASSTADRAYEQFF. CDR3 nucleotide sequence: TGTGCCAGCAGTACGGCGGACAGGGCTTATGAGCAGTTCTTC. The genes are TRBV27 and TRBJ2-1; 8 bases line up with TRBD1. Unmatched junction bases numbered 8, after V lost 5 bases and J lost 8 bases. The CDR3 is made up of 14 amino acids. CDR1 is MNHEY, CDR2 SMNVEV, per germline (reference sequence).

The rearrangement joins TRBV6-5 to TRBJ2-1; 8 positions match TRBD2. The CDR3 is made up of 16 amino acids. Germline CDR1 is MNHEY and CDR2 is SVGAGI. Trimming took 0 bases from V and 8 from J; bases not matched to a gene: 9. The CDR3 DNA is TGTGCCAGCAGTTACTCTCCCAGCGGGAGCTCTTATGAGCAGTTCTTC. Translated, it gives CASSYSPSGSSYEQFF.

The chain couples TRBV9 to TRBJ2-3; a weak D match, TRBD2 (5 bases). The V and J ends lost 0 bases and 2 bases respectively, with 7 bases between them. CDR1 is SGDLS, CDR2 YYNGEE, per germline. CDR3 length equals 14 residues. This chain's CDR3 is CASSVGDYTDTQYF. The CDR3 DNA is TGTGCCAGCAGCGTAGGAGACTACACAGATACGCAGTATTTT.

V usage is TRBV7-3 and J usage is TRBJ1-1; D unclear. Germline V lookup: CDR1 SGHTA, CDR2 FQGTGA. The CDR3 runs 13 residues. Trimming removed 2 bases from V and 5 bases from J, with 9 bases in between. CDR3 protein: CASSLHVLTEAFF. The DNA for the CDR3 is TGTGCCAGCAGCTTACACGTACTTACTGAAGCTTTCTTT.

This clone came up a few times. The rearrangement joins TRBV5-6 to TRBJ1-2; tentative D call: TRBD1 (6 bases). Germline-derived CDR1 and CDR2 are SGHDT and YYEEEE. The CDR3 has 15 amino acids. V dropped 4 bases and J dropped 4 bases, with 17 bases sitting between them. The CDR3 reads CASSPRPGVGYGYTF. The CDR3 DNA is TGTGCCAGCAGCCCCCGCCCAGGGGTCGGCTATGGCTACACCTTC.

The chain links TRBV7-9 to TRBJ1-1, with 7 bases identical to TRBD1. CDR1 is SEHNR and CDR2 is FQNEAQ in the germline V gene (reference sequence). Losses at the gene ends were 4 bases for V and 4 bases for J; bases not matched to a gene: 0. This CDR3 region has 12 residues. CDR3 DNA: TGTGCCAGCAGCTCAGGGGGCACTGAAGCTTTCTTT. This encodes CASSSGGTEAFF.